This T cell receptor (beta chain) was sequenced for a study of T cells in Graves' hyperthyroidism and ophthalmopathy. Study findings and constraints: The model forecast ophthalmopathy, anticipating it by a median about 7 months before onset.

This clonotype was seen at least ten times. Its antigen is not known. These patients, aged 18 to 65, had recently diagnosed hyperthyroidism lasting under 2 months. Exclusion criteria comprised uncontrolled infection, other autoimmune disease, pregnancy or lactation. Each 10 ml fresh peripheral blood draw supplied the PBMCs. TCR beta CDR3 regions were amplified from RNA transcripts. A first-round RT-PCR of the TCR CDR3 used the HTBI primer set. MiXCR, run by TCRdb on the multiplex PCR reads, gives a single entry per CDR3 protein. There are hundreds of thousands of distinct CDR3 sequences in the sample; approximately 15% occur only once, and roughly 10% lies in the top ten. This receptor was identified in a woman between 18 and 30 years old with Graves' hyperthyroidism. Input material: blood.

The CDR3 bases are TGCAGCGTTGTGCGGGACTCCTACGAGCAGTACTTC. This codes for CSVVRDSYEQYF. The J gene is TRBJ2-7, the V gene TRBV29-1, with D perhaps TRBD2 (6 bases). V was cut by 4 bases and J by 0 bases, with 7 bases left in between. The CDR3 is 12 amino acids. CDR1 and CDR2 (germline): SQVTM, ANQGSEA.